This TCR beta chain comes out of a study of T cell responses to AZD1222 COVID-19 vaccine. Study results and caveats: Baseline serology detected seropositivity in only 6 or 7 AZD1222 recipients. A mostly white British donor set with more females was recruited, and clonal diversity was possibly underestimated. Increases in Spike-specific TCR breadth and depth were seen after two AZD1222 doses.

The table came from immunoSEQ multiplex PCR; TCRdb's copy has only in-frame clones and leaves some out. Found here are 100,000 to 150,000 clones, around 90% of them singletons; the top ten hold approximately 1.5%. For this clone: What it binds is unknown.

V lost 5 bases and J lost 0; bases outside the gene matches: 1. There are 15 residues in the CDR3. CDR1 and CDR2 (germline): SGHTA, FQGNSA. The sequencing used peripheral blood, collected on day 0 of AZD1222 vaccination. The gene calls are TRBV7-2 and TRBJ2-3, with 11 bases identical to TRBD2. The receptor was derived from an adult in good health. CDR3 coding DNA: TGTGCCAGCAGCAGACTAGCGGGGAGCACAGATACGCAGTATTTT. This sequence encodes CASSRLAGSTDTQYF.